These T cell receptor beta chains were read from a single sample in a study of cytotoxic CD8 clonotypes in ibrutinib-treated CLL. Repertoires were generated with immunoSEQ multiplex PCR, while TCRdb's copy carries only in-frame clones and drops some. The table lists over 100,000 clones, 75% to 90% of them singletons. This material consisted of PBMCs, taken after 24 months of ibrutinib treatment. The receptor set was obtained from a human donor with chronic lymphocytic leukemia. The CDR3 runs from the conserved cysteine through the conserved F or W. D genes are given only for firm matches. Only part of the rows carry a size: once, few, many, or a class if the clone is expanded.

clone_size	v_call	j_call	d_call	cdr3_length	cdr3_aa	cdr3_nt
once	TRBV28	TRBJ2-3	.	13	CASTLAVLGTQYF	TGTGCCAGCACCCTCGCGGTTTTGGGTACGCAGTATTTT
.	TRBV27	TRBJ2-7	TRBD1	13	CASRGQGWGEQYF	TGTGCCAGCAGAGGACAGGGATGGGGTGAGCAGTACTTC
.	TRBV30	TRBJ2-7	.	11	CAWDRNYEQYF	TGTGCCTGGGACAGGAACTACGAGCAGTACTTC
.	TRBV5-4	TRBJ2-7	TRBD2	14	CASSSTSIAYEQYF	TGTGCCAGCAGCTCGACTAGCATTGCCTACGAGCAGTACTTC
.	TRBV5-6	TRBJ2-2	.	16	CASSSRGHRNTGELFF	TGTGCCAGCAGCTCCCGGGGGCATCGAAACACCGGGGAGCTGTTTTTT
.	TRBV27	TRBJ1-5	TRBD1	19	CASSLLPVYRGGSNQPQHF	TGTGCCAGCAGTTTATTACCGGTGTACAGGGGTGGGTCCAATCAGCCCCAGCATTTT
.	TRBV28	TRBJ2-5	.	20	CASFGEGFEARGGDSHPQYF	TGTGCCAGCTTCGGGGAGGGGTTTGAAGCTCGGGGAGGGGACAGTCACCCCCAGTACTTC
.	TRBV5-6	TRBJ2-5	.	16	CASSLLAGSLQETQYF	TGTGCCAGCAGCTTGTTGGCGGGATCCCTCCAAGAGACCCAGTACTTC
.	TRBV4-3	TRBJ2-2	TRBD2	18	CASSQALWGGGDTGELFF	TGCGCCAGCAGCCAGGCTCTTTGGGGCGGGGGAGACACCGGGGAGCTGTTTTTT
.	TRBV9	TRBJ2-2	.	14	CASRQAQGFGELFF	TGTGCCAGCAGACAAGCTCAGGGGTTCGGGGAGCTGTTTTTT
.	TRBV4-1	TRBJ2-5	TRBD2	16	CASSQGGTSGQETQYF	TGCGCCAGCAGCCAAGGTGGGACTAGCGGACAAGAGACCCAGTACTTC
.	TRBV19	TRBJ1-6	.	13	CAPVGAGNSPLHF	TGTGCCCCTGTGGGTGCGGGGAATTCACCCCTCCACTTT
.	TRBV6-4	TRBJ2-3	.	15	CASSDVAAGTDTQYF	TGTGCCAGCAGTGATGTTGCGGCAGGCACAGATACGCAGTATTTT
.	TRBV2	TRBJ1-2	.	11	CASSERVRGTF	TGTGCCAGCAGTGAAAGGGTCCGCGGCACCTTC
.	TRBV19	TRBJ1-4	.	14	CASRRDRGVEKLFF	TGTGCCAGTAGGAGGGACCGAGGTGTTGAAAAACTGTTTTTT
few	TRBV10-3	TRBJ2-2	.	13	CAIRGLNTGELFF	TGTGCCATCAGAGGACTGAACACCGGGGAGCTGTTTTTT
few	TRBV7-9	TRBJ1-1	.	10	CASSLVEAFF	TGTGCCAGCAGCTTAGTTGAAGCTTTCTTT
.	TRBV19	TRBJ2-3	.	16	CASSISSTLPTDTQYF	TGTGCCAGTAGTATTTCTTCAACCCTCCCGACAGATACGCAGTATTTT
.	TRBV19	TRBJ1-1	.	14	CASSTGLLNTEAFF	TGTGCCAGTAGTACGGGACTCTTGAACACTGAAGCTTTCTTT
few	TRBV27	TRBJ1-6	TRBD1	17	CASSPRIGGSINSPLHF	TGTGCCAGCAGTCCTCGGATAGGGGGCTCCATCAATTCACCCCTCCACTTT
.	TRBV7-6	TRBJ2-2	.	14	CASSSSEQTGELFF	TGTGCCAGCAGCTCCTCGGAACAAACCGGGGAGCTGTTTTTT
.	TRBV4-1	TRBJ1-4	.	17	CASSQDRALSTNEKLFF	TGCGCCAGCAGCCAAGATCGGGCGTTATCAACTAATGAAAAACTGTTTTTT
.	TRBV9	TRBJ2-6	.	16	CASSVVSPSGANVLTF	TGTGCCAGCAGCGTAGTATCCCCCTCTGGGGCCAACGTCCTGACTTTC
.	TRBV14	TRBJ2-6	TRBD1	15	CASSQVGTGHNVLTF	TGTGCCAGCAGCCAGGTCGGGACAGGGCACAACGTCCTGACTTTC
.	TRBV4-1	TRBJ1-5	.	15	CASSQDRQFYQPQHF	TGCGCCAGCAGCCAAGACCGACAGTTTTATCAGCCCCAGCATTTT
once	TRBV30	TRBJ2-2	TRBD1	14	CAWNGDRGVGELFF	TGTGCCTGGAATGGGGACAGGGGAGTAGGGGAGCTGTTTTTT
.	TRBV18	TRBJ1-5	.	15	CASSLNQGSNQPQHF	TGTGCCAGCTCACTGAATCAGGGGAGCAACCAGCCCCAGCATTTT
.	TRBV19	TRBJ1-3	.	16	CASSSDRLVSGNTIYF	TGTGCCAGTAGTTCTGACCGCTTAGTCTCTGGAAACACCATATATTTT
.	TRBV5-1	TRBJ2-2	.	13	CASSLGNTGELFF	TGCGCCAGCAGCTTGGGGAACACCGGGGAGCTGTTTTTT
few	TRBV7-2	TRBJ1-2	TRBD1	15	CASSQTTGSNYGYTF	TGTGCCAGCAGCCAGACGACAGGGAGCAACTATGGCTACACCTTC